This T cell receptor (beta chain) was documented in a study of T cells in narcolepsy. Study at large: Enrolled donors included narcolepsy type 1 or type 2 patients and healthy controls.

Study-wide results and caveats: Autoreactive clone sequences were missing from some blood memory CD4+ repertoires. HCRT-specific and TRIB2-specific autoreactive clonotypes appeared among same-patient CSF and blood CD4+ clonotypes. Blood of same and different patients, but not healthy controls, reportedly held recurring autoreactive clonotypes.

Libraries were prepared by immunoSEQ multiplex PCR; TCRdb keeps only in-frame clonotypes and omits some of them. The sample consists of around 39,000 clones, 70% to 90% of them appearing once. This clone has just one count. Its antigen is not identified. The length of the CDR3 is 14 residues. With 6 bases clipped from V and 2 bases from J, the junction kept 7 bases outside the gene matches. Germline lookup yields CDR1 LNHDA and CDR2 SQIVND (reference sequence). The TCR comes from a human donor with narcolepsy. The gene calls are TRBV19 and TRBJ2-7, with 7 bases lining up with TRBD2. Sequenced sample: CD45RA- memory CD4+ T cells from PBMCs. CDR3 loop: CASSPRDYPYEQYF. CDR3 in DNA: TGTGCCAGTAGCCCCCGGGACTACCCCTACGAGCAGTACTTC.